The 6 T cell receptor beta chains presented below share a single source sample, sequenced in a study of beta chain features in type 1 diabetes. Findings and caveats of the study: Researchers report that Type 1 diabetes patients had moderately but significantly shorter TCRB CDR3s across all four CD4+ subsets.

No antigen has been identified for these receptors. All of the isolated RNA was reverse transcribed, so expressed TCRB transcripts were sequenced. This table comes from immunoSEQ multiplex PCR, and its TCRdb copy is limited to in-frame clones, with some not included. The table includes a few hundred thousand clones, approximately 13% detected once. Material: naive CD4+ T cells from blood. These receptors originate from a woman under 30 with type 1 diabetes.

This clone occurred a few times. CDR3 in amino acids: CASFEGQGFRNTEAFF. For the CDR3, the DNA is TGTGCCAGCTTCGAAGGACAGGGGTTCAGGAACACTGAAGCTTTCTTT. The genes are TRBV27 and TRBJ1-1; 9 nucleotides agree with TRBD1. The junction had 11 bases not matched to a gene; V was cut back by 8 bases and J by 1 base. Per the germline V gene, CDR1 is MNHEY and CDR2 is SMNVEV (reference sequence). The CDR3 extends over 16 amino acids.

This chain connects TRBV7-3 to TRBJ2-3, with D uncertain. The CDR3 loop spans 14 amino acids. Germline CDR1 is SGHTA and CDR2 is FQGTGA. Trimming shortened V by 2 bases and J by 2 bases, and 8 bases separated the two germline ends. CDR3 sequence reads: CASSLYSYTDTQYF. CDR3 DNA sequence: TGTGCCAGCAGCTTATACTCCTACACAGATACGCAGTATTTT.

The CDR3 region is CASSSAGDRKFF. DNA of the CDR3: TGTGCCAGCAGCTCCGCCGGGGATAGGAAGTTCTTC. This chain connects TRBV7-9 to TRBJ2-1, with D possibly TRBD2 on 5 matching bases. The CDR3 contains 12 residues. Per the germline V gene, CDR1 is SEHNR and CDR2 is FQNEAQ (reference sequence). V was cut by 4 bases and J by 14 bases, with 15 bases left in between.

This chain uses TRBV28 with TRBJ1-2; tentatively, D is TRBD1 (6 bases). From germline, CDR1 is MDHEN and CDR2 SYDVKM. This CDR3 spans 15 amino acids. V lost 5 bases to trimming and J lost 1 base, with 14 bases between them. CDR3: CASSPSAGVNYGYTF. DNA for the CDR3: TGTGCCAGCAGTCCTTCCGCAGGGGTTAACTATGGCTACACCTTC.

V usage is TRBV7-2 and J usage is TRBJ2-3; a weak D match, TRBD2 (5 bases). Trimming removed 5 bases from V and 3 bases from J, with 12 bases in between. CDR1 and CDR2 (germline): SGHTA, FQGNSA. The CDR3 contains 14 residues. The DNA of the CDR3 is TGTGCCAGCAGCGTGGGAGTTCGAACAGATACGCAGTATTTT. This sequence encodes CASSVGVRTDTQYF.

This sequence joins TRBV7-9 and TRBJ1-2; possibly TRBD1 for D (5 bases). The CDR3 length is 16 residues. V lost 5 bases and J 2 bases, leaving 18 bases between the germline ends. Germline lookup yields CDR1 SEHNR and CDR2 FQNEAQ (reference sequence). The CDR3 protein is CASSPWSAGMNYGYTF. Written as DNA, the CDR3 is TGTGCCAGCAGCCCCTGGTCCGCAGGGATGAACTATGGCTACACCTTC. The whole variable domain, remainder taken from reference TRBV7-9 and TRBJ1-2, is DTGVSQNPRHKITKRGQNVTFRCDPISEHNRLYWYRQTLGQGPEFLTYFQNEAQLEKSRLLSDRFSAERPKGSFSTLEIQRTEQGDSAMYLCASSPWSAGMNYGYTFGSGTRLTVV.